This T cell receptor beta chain originates from a study of T cells in women clearing cervical HPV infection. Across the whole study: Cases were women with histologically confirmed HPV16-related CIN3 or worse, including a couple of invasive cancers.

The V end lost 2 bases, the J end lost 4 bases, and 12 bases lay between the germline ends. The CDR3 contains 15 residues. Germline V gene lookup returns CDR1 LNHDA and CDR2 SQIVND (reference sequence). Here immunoSEQ multiplex PCR was the method, and the copy in TCRdb shows in-frame clones only, minus some. Seen in this sample are about 29,000 clones; the ten most common clones hold approximately 2.9%. Prevalent HPV16 infections were excluded; only incident single HPV16 infections included. About this clone itself: The CDR3 goes on 3 residues after the read ends, and that part is filled in from the germline J gene.

This TCR was sampled from a woman aged 18 to 75 with a cervical HPV16 infection that either progressed to CIN3+ or cleared (not recorded which). Sequencing was performed on blood buffy coat. The chain links TRBV19 to TRBJ1-5; D might be TRBD1 (5 bases). CDR3 bases read: TGTGCCAGTAGTATAATCGGGGGTCCGAATCAGCCC. Protein: CASSIIGGPNQP. The CDR3, in full, reads CASSIIGGPNQPQHF.